The sequence of this TCR beta chain was determined in a study of cytomegalovirus exposure and HLA in healthy donors. Use of 60 Vbeta and 13 Jbeta primers characterized the PCR. Clones were read by immunoSEQ multiplex PCR, and TCRdb kept only the in-frame ones, dropping some. The sample holds 200,000 to 250,000 clones, 82% seen once. A remark on this clone: The antigen remains unidentified.

Study-level points and caveats: Within a later analysis, the majority of CMV-associated TCR beta chains appeared HLA-restricted. Several top significant clusters appeared, in a later analysis, to be linked to common viral pathogens. Productive rates of about 87% or about 30% were seen for most TCR beta V segments in an earlier analysis.

The V gene end was trimmed by 5 bases and the J gene end by 1 base; junction bases not matched to a gene: 7. The V gene's germline CDR1 is LNHDA and CDR2 SQIVND (reference sequence). The CDR3 totals 15 residues. Sequencing was carried out using PBMCs. The rearrangement links TRBV19 to TRBJ1-2, with TRBD1 identical over 7 bases. The receptor was isolated from a woman in her thirties or forties in good health and CMV-seronegative. CDR3 DNA: TGTGCCAGTAGTCCCTGGACAGGAGATAACTATGGCTACACCTTC. As protein: CASSPWTGDNYGYTF.